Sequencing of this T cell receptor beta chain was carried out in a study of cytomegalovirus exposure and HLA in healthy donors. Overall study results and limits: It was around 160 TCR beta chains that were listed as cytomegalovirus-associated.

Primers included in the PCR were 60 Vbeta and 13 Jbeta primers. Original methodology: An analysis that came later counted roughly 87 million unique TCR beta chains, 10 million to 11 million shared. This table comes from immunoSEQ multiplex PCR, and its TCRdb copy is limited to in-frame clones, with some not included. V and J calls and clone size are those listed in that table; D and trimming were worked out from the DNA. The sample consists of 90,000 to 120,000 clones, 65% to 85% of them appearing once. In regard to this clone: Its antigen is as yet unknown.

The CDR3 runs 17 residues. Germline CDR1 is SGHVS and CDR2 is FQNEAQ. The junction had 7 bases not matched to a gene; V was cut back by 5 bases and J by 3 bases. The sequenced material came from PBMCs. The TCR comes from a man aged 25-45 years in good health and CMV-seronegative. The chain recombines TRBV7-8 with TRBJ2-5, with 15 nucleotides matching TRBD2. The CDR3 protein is CASSPARTSGGEETQYF. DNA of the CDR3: TGTGCCAGCAGCCCAGCTAGGACTAGCGGGGGGGAAGAGACCCAGTACTTC.